Listed below are T cell receptor beta chains from one sample, sequenced in a study of PD-1 blockade in classical Hodgkin lymphoma. Generated by immunoSEQ multiplex PCR, the TCRdb table keeps only in-frame clones and is missing some. The repertoire includes approximately 96,000 clones, about 93% of them detected once, and less than 2% sits in the top ten. The material was peripheral blood mononuclear cells (PBMCs), obtained before the fourth cycle of nivolumab. The receptor set was obtained from a human donor with classical Hodgkin lymphoma. Each CDR3 is given with its conserved first and last residue. The D gene is left open where the match is weak. Clone size is not always given. Where it is, it says once, few, many or a class for expanded clones.

abundance	v_gene	j_gene	d_gene	CDR3aa	CDR3nt
.	TRBV5-1	TRBJ2-3	TRBD2	CASSWGGLGTDTQYF	TGCGCCAGCAGTTGGGGGGGACTAGGGACAGATACGCAGTATTTT
.	TRBV30	TRBJ2-7	.	CAWNGPRASDEQYF	TGTGCCTGGAATGGACCTCGGGCTTCAGACGAGCAGTACTTC
.	TRBV2	TRBJ1-2	.	CASSEGGEAFIRTF	TGTGCCAGCAGTGAAGGAGGGGAGGCTTTTATAAGAACCTTC
.	TRBV6-4	TRBJ1-5	.	CASSGSYSNQPQHF	TGTGCCAGCAGTGGTTCTTATAGCAATCAGCCCCAGCATTTT
.	TRBV18	TRBJ2-7	.	CASSHPVGGPTYEQYF	TGTGCCAGCTCACACCCAGTTGGCGGCCCAACCTACGAGCAGTACTTC
.	TRBV5-1	TRBJ2-3	.	CASSLGSQGVGTDTQYF	TGCGCCAGCAGCTTGGGGTCTCAGGGCGTGGGCACAGATACGCAGTATTTT
.	TRBV7-9	TRBJ2-3	TRBD2	CASSLDTSGRGDTQYF	TGTGCCAGCAGCTTAGATACTAGCGGGAGAGGAGATACGCAGTATTTT
.	TRBV7-9	TRBJ2-1	.	CASSPTMRLDYNEQFF	TGTGCCAGCAGCCCCACAATGAGACTAGACTACAATGAGCAGTTCTTC
.	TRBV6-5	TRBJ1-1	TRBD1	CASRRTGGGFEAFF	TGTGCCAGCAGACGGACAGGGGGCGGTTTTGAAGCTTTCTTT
.	TRBV11-1	TRBJ1-4	.	CATGDGRNEKLFF	TGTGCCACCGGGGACGGCCGGAATGAAAAACTGTTTTTT
once	TRBV29-1	TRBJ1-1	TRBD1	CSVERTGQGLSTEAFF	TGCAGCGTTGAGAGAACGGGACAGGGATTGAGCACTGAAGCTTTCTTT
.	TRBV27	TRBJ2-3	.	CASSVLEQSTDTQYF	TGTGCCAGCAGTGTACTAGAGCAAAGTACAGATACGCAGTATTTT
.	TRBV5-6	TRBJ1-4	.	CASSLGASHEKLFF	TGTGCCAGCAGCTTGGGAGCTTCCCATGAAAAACTGTTTTTT
few	TRBV6-5	TRBJ1-1	.	CASSYPGNTEAFF	TGTGCCAGCAGTTACCCAGGAAACACTGAAGCTTTCTTT
.	TRBV4-1	TRBJ2-3	.	CASSQALAGTVDTQYF	TGCGCCAGCAGCCAAGCCCTCGCGGGAACAGTAGATACGCAGTATTTT
.	TRBV29-1	TRBJ2-7	.	CSVEDDDEQYF	TGCAGCGTTGAAGATGACGACGAGCAGTACTTC
.	TRBV7-6	TRBJ2-5	TRBD2	CASSPNSGSGETQYF	TGTGCCAGCAGCCCTAACAGCGGGAGTGGAGAGACCCAGTACTTC
.	TRBV27	TRBJ1-2	.	CASRGGPGRFYGYTF	TGTGCCTCACGAGGGGGGCCCGGACGGTTTTATGGCTACACCTTC
.	TRBV2	TRBJ2-1	.	CASSELAQFF	TGTGCCAGCAGTGAGCTAGCGCAGTTCTTC
.	TRBV5-5	TRBJ2-1	TRBD1	CASRDAGTGAWNEQFF	TGTGCCAGCAGGGATGCCGGGACAGGGGCTTGGAATGAGCAGTTCTTC
.	TRBV5-1	TRBJ1-1	.	CASSLATEGEAFF	TGCGCCAGCAGCTTGGCCACGGAAGGCGAAGCTTTCTTT
.	TRBV6-5	TRBJ1-6	.	CATSVEAYNSPLHF	TGTGCCACCTCCGTCGAGGCCTATAATTCACCCCTCCACTTT
.	TRBV27	TRBJ1-2	.	CASSHQGRYGYTF	TGTGCCAGCAGCCACCAGGGGCGCTATGGCTACACCTTC
.	TRBV29-1	TRBJ1-1	.	CSVARGAGEAFF	TGCAGCGTTGCCCGGGGAGCTGGTGAAGCTTTCTTT
.	TRBV10-1	TRBJ1-1	.	CASSESTGALNTEAFF	TGCGCCAGCAGTGAGTCGACCGGGGCCTTGAACACTGAAGCTTTCTTT
.	TRBV5-1	TRBJ1-1	.	CASSFTGAEAFF	TGCGCCAGCAGCTTCACTGGGGCTGAAGCTTTCTTT
few	TRBV7-9	TRBJ1-1	.	CASSLRGESEAFF	TGTGCCAGCAGCTTAAGGGGGGAGAGTGAAGCTTTCTTT
.	TRBV30	TRBJ2-5	.	CAWGVLATQYF	TGTGCCTGGGGGGTCTTGGCGACCCAGTACTTC
.	TRBV29-1	TRBJ1-1	.	CSVGRLMNTEAFF	TGCAGCGTCGGTCGTCTCATGAACACTGAAGCTTTCTTT
.	TRBV5-1	TRBJ2-7	.	CASSLEGGGYEQYF	TGCGCCAGCAGCTTGGAGGGGGGCGGCTACGAGCAGTACTTC
.	TRBV28	TRBJ1-5	TRBD1	CARDPHRGLVQPQHF	TGTGCCAGAGACCCCCACAGGGGGCTTGTTCAGCCCCAGCATTTT
once	TRBV7-7	TRBJ2-1	TRBD1	CASSPGTGAINEQFF	TGTGCCAGCAGCCCCGGGACAGGGGCGATCAATGAGCAGTTCTTC
.	TRBV19	TRBJ2-5	.	CASSHGGNQETQYF	TGTGCCAGTAGTCACGGCGGCAACCAAGAGACCCAGTACTTC
.	TRBV14	TRBJ2-7	TRBD2	CASSQVTSGRAYEQYF	TGTGCCAGCAGCCAAGTAACTAGCGGGAGGGCCTACGAGCAGTACTTC
few	TRBV28	TRBJ2-4	.	CASSPTQGTWAGNIQYF	TGTGCCAGCAGTCCCACCCAAGGGACCTGGGCCGGAAACATTCAGTACTTC
.	TRBV28	TRBJ1-1	TRBD1	CASGGQVDAEAFF	TGTGCCAGCGGGGGACAGGTAGATGCAGAAGCTTTCTTT
.	TRBV5-6	TRBJ2-7	TRBD1	CASSGAQGASYEQYF	TGTGCCAGCAGCGGAGCCCAGGGGGCGTCCTACGAGCAGTACTTC
.	TRBV27	TRBJ2-5	TRBD2	CASSPGTSGLGPRGTQYF	TGTGCCAGCAGCCCCGGGACTAGCGGCCTCGGTCCTAGAGGGACCCAGTACTTC
.	TRBV5-1	TRBJ1-3	.	CASSLDRRVGNTIYF	TGCGCCAGCAGCTTGGACCGCAGGGTAGGAAACACCATATATTTT
.	TRBV9	TRBJ1-5	.	CASNRAGGNQPQHF	TGTGCCAGCAATCGGGCAGGAGGCAATCAGCCCCAGCATTTT
.	TRBV5-1	TRBJ2-1	.	CASSLGTEQFF	TGCGCCAGCAGCTTGGGGACGGAGCAGTTCTTC
.	TRBV9	TRBJ2-1	TRBD2	CASSVMSGNNNEQFF	TGTGCCAGCAGCGTAATGAGCGGGAACAACAATGAGCAGTTCTTC
.	TRBV6-6	TRBJ2-7	.	CASSYGGADYEQYF	TGTGCCAGCAGTTACGGGGGGGCGGACTACGAGCAGTACTTC
.	TRBV19	TRBJ2-2	.	CASSLKGGELFF	TGTGCCAGTTCCCTGAAGGGCGGGGAGCTGTTTTTT
.	TRBV11-2	TRBJ1-1	TRBD1	CASSILTGMNTEAFF	TGTGCCAGCAGCATCCTGACAGGGATGAACACTGAAGCTTTCTTT
.	TRBV2	TRBJ2-7	TRBD2	CASSDPGLAASSYEQYF	TGTGCCAGCAGTGACCCGGGACTAGCTGCGAGCTCCTACGAGCAGTACTTC
.	TRBV7-8	TRBJ1-2	.	CASSLNFGGAGGYTF	TGTGCCAGCAGCTTAAATTTCGGGGGCGCCGGTGGCTACACCTTC
.	TRBV6-6	TRBJ2-7	TRBD1	CASSYREQGAHEQYF	TGTGCCAGCAGTTACCGCGAACAGGGGGCCCACGAGCAGTACTTC
few	TRBV30	TRBJ1-1	.	CAWRPQESTEAFF	TGTGCCTGGCGACCGCAGGAAAGCACTGAAGCTTTCTTT
.	TRBV18	TRBJ2-3	.	CASSPPSTDTQYF	TGTGCCAGCTCACCACCGAGCACAGATACGCAGTATTTT
.	TRBV6-5	TRBJ2-1	.	CASSYFYGLEVNEQFF	TGTGCCAGCAGTTATTTTTATGGTCTAGAAGTAAATGAGCAGTTCTTC
.	TRBV27	TRBJ2-7	.	CASSPNSYEQYF	TGTGCCAGCAGTCCTAACTCCTACGAGCAGTACTTC
.	TRBV7-6	TRBJ1-5	.	CASSLRAWDQPQHF	TGTGCCAGCAGCTTAAGGGCCTGGGATCAGCCCCAGCATTTT
.	TRBV19	TRBJ2-4	TRBD2	CASTARPGGDAIQYF	TGTGCCAGTACCGCACGACCGGGGGGGGACGCTATTCAGTACTTC